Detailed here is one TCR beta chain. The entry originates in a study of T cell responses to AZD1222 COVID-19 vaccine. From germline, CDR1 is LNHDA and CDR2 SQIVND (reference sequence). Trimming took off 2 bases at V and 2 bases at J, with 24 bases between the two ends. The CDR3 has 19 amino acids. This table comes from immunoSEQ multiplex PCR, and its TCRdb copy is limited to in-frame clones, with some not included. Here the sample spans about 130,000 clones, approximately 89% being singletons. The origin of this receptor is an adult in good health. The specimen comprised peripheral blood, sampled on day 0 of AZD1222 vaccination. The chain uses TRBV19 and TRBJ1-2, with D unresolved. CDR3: CASSITRKGSMRSNYGYTF. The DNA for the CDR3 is TGTGCCAGTAGTATAACACGGAAGGGAAGCATGAGATCGAACTATGGCTACACCTTC.